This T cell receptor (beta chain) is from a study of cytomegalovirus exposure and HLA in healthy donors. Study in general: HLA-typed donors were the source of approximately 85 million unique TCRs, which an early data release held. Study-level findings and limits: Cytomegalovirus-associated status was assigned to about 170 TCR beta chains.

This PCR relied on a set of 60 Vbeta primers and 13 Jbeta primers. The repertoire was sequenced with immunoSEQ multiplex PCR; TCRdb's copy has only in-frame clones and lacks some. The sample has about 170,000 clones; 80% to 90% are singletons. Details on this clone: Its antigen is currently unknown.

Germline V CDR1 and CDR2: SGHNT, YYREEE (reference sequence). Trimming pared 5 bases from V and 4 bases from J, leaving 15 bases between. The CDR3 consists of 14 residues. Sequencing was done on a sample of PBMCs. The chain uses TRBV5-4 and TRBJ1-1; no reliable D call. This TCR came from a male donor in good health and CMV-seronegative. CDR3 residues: CASSYVGSGTEAFF. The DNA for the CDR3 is TGTGCCAGCAGTTACGTTGGCAGTGGCACTGAAGCTTTCTTT.